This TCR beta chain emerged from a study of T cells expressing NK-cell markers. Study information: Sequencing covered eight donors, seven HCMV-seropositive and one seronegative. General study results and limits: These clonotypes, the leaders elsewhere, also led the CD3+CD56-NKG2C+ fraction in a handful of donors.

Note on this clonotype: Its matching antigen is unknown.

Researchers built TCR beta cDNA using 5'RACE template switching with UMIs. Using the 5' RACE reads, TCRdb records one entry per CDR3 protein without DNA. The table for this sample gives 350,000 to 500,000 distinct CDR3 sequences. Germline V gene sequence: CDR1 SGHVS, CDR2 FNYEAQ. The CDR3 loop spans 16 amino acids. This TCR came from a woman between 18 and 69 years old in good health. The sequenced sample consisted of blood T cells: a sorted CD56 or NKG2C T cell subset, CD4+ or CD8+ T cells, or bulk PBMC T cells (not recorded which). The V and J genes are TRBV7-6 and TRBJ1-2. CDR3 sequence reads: CASSPGGGGYYYGYTF.